This T cell receptor (beta chain) stems from a study of T cell changes during pregnancy in multiple sclerosis. Germline V gene lookup returns CDR1 SGDLS and CDR2 YYNGEE. This CDR3 contains 15 residues. V was trimmed by 4 bases and J by 8 bases, leaving 19 bases between them. TCRdb keeps only in-frame clones here, not all; method: immunoSEQ multiplex PCR. The sample comprises more than 80,000 clones, roughly 89% of which are singletons, and 1.5% to 2% rests with the top ten. The TCR was taken from a female donor with multiple sclerosis, enrolled in a pregnancy study. Sequenced here: peripheral blood, sampled before pregnancy. The V gene is TRBV9, the J gene TRBJ2-1; D possibly corresponds to TRBD2 (5 bases). The CDR3 bases are TGTGCCAGCAGCTCTCGAGTAGGTAAGGGAGATGAGCAGTTCTTC. Its translation: CASSSRVGKGDEQFF.